This T cell receptor (beta chain) comes out of a study of graft-versus-host responses after intestinal transplantation. Study in general: Each recipient received a multivisceral, liver-intestinal, or isolated intestinal graft. Induction with anti-thymocyte globulin, then tacrolimus and steroids for three to four years, was given to all recipients.

Study results and caveats: Maximum circulating GvH clone levels tracked with early post-transplant HvG decreases.

Germline V gives CDR1 LNHDA, CDR2 SQIVND (reference sequence). The CDR3 runs to 14 residues. V was pared by 0 bases and J by 4 bases, with 9 bases between. This clone was picked up one time. Its antigen is currently unknown. Only in-frame clones appear in the TCRdb table, and some are missing; sequencing was by immunoSEQ multiplex PCR. Altogether 80,000 to 100,000 clones are present, roughly 91% being singletons, with the ten largest covering under 0.4%. J is TRBJ1-2 and V is TRBV19; the D is unclear. This TCR was recovered from a human donor who received an intestinal transplant. Sample: unstimulated CD4+ T cells sorted from spleen or lymph node cells, taken before intestinal transplant. The CDR3, as DNA: TGTGCCAGTAGTATAGACGGAGTTATCTATGGCTACACCTTC. This translates into CASSIDGVIYGYTF.